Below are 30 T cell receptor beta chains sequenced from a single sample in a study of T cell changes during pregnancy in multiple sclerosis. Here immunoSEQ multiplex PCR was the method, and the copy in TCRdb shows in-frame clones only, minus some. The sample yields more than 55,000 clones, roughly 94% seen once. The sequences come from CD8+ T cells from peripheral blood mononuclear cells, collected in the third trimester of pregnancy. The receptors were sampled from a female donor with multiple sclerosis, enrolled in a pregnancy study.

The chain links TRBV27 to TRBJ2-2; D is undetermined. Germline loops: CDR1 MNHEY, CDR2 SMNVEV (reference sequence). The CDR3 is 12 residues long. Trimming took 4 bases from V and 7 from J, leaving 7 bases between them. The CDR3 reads CASSSPFGELFF. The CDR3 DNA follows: TGTGCCAGCAGTTCCCCCTTCGGGGAGCTGTTTTTT.

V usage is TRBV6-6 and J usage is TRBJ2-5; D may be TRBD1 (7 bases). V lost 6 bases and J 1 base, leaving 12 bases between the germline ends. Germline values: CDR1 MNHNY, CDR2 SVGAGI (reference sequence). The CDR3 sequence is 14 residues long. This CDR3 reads CASRVQGGQETQYF. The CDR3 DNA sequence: TGTGCCAGCAGAGTTCAGGGGGGCCAAGAGACCCAGTACTTC.

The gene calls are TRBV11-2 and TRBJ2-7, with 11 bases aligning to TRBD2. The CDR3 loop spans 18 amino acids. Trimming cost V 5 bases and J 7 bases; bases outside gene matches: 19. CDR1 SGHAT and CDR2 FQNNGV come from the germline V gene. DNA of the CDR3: TGTGCCAGCAGCCCCGGGGGGACTAGCGGAAGGTCTGTTCCAGAGCAGTACTTC. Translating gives CASSPGGTSGRSVPEQYF. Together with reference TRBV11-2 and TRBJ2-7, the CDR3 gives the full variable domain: EAGVAQSPRYKIIEKRQSVAFWCNPISGHATLYWYQQILGQGPKLLIQFQNNGVVDDSQLPKDRFSAERLKGVDSTLKIQPAKLEDSAVYLCASSPGGTSGRSVPEQYFGPGTRLTVT.

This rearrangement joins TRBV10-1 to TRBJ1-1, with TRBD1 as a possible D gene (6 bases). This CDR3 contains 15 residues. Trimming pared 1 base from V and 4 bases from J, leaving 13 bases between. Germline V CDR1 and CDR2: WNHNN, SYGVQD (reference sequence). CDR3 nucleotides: TGCGCCAGCAGTGAGTTGCCCCAGGGGAGCACTGAAGCTTTCTTT. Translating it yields CASSELPQGSTEAFF.

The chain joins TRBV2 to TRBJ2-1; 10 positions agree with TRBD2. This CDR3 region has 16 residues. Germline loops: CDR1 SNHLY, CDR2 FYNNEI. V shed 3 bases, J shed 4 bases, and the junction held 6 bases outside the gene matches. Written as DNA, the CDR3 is TGTGCCAGCAGTGATGAAGAAGCGGGAGGGTACAATGAGCAGTTCTTC. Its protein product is CASSDEEAGGYNEQFF.

Here the CDR3 reads CASSYSRLPTGELFF. CDR3 sequence (DNA): TGTGCCAGCAGTTACTCGAGACTTCCCACCGGGGAGCTGTTTTTT. V and J are TRBV6-5 and TRBJ2-2, with D unresolved. The germline V and J ends were trimmed by 0 bases and 4 bases, with 9 bases remaining between them. The CDR3 has 15 amino acids. CDR1 MNHEY and CDR2 SVGAGI come from the germline V gene.

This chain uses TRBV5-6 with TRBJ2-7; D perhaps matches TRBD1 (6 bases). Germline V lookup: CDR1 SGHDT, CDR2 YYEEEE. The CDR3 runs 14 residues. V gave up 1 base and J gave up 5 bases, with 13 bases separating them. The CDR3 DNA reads TGTGCCAGCAGCTTGACACAGGGACCCCACGAGCAGTACTTC. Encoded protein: CASSLTQGPHEQYF.

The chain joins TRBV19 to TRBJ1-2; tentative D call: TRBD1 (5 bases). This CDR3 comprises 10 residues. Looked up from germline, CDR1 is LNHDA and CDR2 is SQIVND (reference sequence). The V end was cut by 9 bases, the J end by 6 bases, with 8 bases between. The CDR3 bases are TGTGCCAGCACAGGAGATGGCTACACCTTC. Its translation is CASTGDGYTF.

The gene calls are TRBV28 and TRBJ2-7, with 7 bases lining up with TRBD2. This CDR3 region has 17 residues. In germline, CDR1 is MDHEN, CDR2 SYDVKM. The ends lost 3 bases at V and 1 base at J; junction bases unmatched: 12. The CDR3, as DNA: TGTGCCAGCAGTTTCTCCTGGGGCCAGCGGGAATCCTACGAGCAGTACTTC. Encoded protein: CASSFSWGQRESYEQYF.

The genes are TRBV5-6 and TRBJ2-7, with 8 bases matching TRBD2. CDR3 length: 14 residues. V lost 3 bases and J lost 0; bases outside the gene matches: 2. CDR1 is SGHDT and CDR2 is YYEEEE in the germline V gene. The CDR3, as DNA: TGTGCCAGCAGCTGGGGGACTAGCTCCTACGAGCAGTACTTC. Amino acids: CASSWGTSSYEQYF.

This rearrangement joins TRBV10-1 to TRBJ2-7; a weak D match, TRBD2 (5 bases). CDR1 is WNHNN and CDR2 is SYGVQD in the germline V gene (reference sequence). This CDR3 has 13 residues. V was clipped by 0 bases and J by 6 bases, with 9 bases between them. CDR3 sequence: CASSESFGVEQYF. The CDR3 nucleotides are TGCGCCAGCAGTGAGTCGTTCGGGGTCGAGCAGTACTTC.

CDR3 residues: CAWSGFPFSYNEQFF. CDR3 bases: TGTGCCTGGAGTGGTTTCCCGTTCTCCTACAATGAGCAGTTCTTC. This rearrangement joins TRBV30 to TRBJ2-1; no clear D gene. Trimming stripped 1 base from V and 0 bases from J, with 10 bases between. The CDR3 totals 15 residues. Germline V gene sequence: CDR1 GTSNPN, CDR2 SVGIG (reference sequence).

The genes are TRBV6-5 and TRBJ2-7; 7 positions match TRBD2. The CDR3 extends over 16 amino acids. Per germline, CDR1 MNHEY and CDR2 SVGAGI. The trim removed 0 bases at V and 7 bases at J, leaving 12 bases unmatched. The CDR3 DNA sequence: TGTGCCAGCAGTTACTCTTGGGGGGAGGGCGCTTTGGAGCAGTACTTC. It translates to CASSYSWGEGALEQYF.

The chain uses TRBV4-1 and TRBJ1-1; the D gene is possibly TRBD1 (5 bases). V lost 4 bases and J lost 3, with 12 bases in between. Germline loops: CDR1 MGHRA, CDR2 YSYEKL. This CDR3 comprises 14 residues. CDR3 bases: TGCGCCAGCAGCCCGACAGAGTTATACACTGAAGCTTTCTTT. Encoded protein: CASSPTELYTEAFF.

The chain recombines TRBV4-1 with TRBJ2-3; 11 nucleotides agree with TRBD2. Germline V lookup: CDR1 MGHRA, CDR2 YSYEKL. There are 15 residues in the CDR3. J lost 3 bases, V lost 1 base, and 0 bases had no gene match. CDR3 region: CASSQASGRTDTQYF. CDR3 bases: TGCGCCAGCAGCCAAGCTAGCGGGAGGACAGATACGCAGTATTTT.

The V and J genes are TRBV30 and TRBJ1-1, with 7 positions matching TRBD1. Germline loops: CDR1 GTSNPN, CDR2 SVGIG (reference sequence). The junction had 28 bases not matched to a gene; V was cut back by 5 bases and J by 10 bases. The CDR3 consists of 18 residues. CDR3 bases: TGTGCCTGGGAAGTGTGGACAGAAGTAAGCAGGGGGAATTGGGGAGCTTTCTTT. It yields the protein CAWEVWTEVSRGNWGAFF. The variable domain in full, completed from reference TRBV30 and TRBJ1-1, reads SQTIHQWPATLVQPVGSPLSLECTVEGTSNPNLYWYRQAAGRGLQLLFYSVGIGQISSEVPQNLSASRPQDRQFILSSKKLLLSDSGFYLCAWEVWTEVSRGNWGAFFGQGTRLTVV.

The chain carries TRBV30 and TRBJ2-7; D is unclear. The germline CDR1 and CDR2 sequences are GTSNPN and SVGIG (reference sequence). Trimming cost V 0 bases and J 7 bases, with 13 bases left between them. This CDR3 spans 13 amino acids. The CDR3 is CAWSVQNSEEQYF. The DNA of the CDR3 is TGTGCCTGGAGTGTACAGAATTCAGAAGAGCAGTACTTC.

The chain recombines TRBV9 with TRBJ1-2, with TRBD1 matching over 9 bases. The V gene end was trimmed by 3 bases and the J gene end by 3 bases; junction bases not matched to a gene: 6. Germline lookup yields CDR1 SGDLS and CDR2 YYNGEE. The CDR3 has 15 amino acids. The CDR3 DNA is TGTGCCAGCAGCGCCACAGGGGGCGCCCACTATGGCTACACCTTC. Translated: CASSATGGAHYGYTF.

The CDR3, as DNA: TGTGCCAGCAGTGAATATGGACTAGCGGGAGATACGCAGTATTTT. Translation gives CASSEYGLAGDTQYF. The rearrangement joins TRBV25-1 to TRBJ2-3; TRBD2 aligns across 11 bases. This CDR3 has 15 amino acids. Trimming took 0 bases from V and 5 from J; bases not matched to a gene: 1. The germline CDR1 and CDR2 sequences are MGHDK and SYGVNS. Looking up the rest from reference TRBV25-1 and TRBJ2-3 gives the full variable domain: EADIYQTPRYLVIGTGKKITLECSQTMGHDKMYWYQQDPGMELHLIHYSYGVNSTEKGDLSSESTVSRIRTEHFPLTLESARPSHTSQYLCASSEYGLAGDTQYFGPGTRLTVL.

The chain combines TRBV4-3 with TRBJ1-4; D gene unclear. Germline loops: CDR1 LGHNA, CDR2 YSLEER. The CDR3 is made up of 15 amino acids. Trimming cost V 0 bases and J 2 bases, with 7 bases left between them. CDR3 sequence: CASSQDSSTNEKLFF. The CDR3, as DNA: TGCGCCAGCAGCCAAGACTCTTCGACTAATGAAAAACTGTTTTTT.

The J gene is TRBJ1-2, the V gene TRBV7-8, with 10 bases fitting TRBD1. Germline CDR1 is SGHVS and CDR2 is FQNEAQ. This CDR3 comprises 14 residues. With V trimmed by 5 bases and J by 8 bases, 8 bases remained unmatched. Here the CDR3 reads CASSPIGQGEGYTF. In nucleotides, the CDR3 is TGTGCCAGCAGCCCGATAGGACAGGGGGAAGGCTACACCTTC.

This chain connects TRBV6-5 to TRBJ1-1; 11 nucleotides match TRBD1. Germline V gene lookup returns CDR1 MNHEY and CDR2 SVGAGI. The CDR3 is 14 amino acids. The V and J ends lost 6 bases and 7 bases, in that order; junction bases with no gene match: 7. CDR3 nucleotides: TGTGCCAGCAGACTTGGGACAGGGGGACATGAAGCTTTCTTT. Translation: CASRLGTGGHEAFF.

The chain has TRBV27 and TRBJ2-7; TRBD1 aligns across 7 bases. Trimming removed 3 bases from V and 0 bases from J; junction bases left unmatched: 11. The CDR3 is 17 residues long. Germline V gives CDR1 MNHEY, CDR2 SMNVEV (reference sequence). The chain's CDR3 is CASSLGQQYLSSYEQYF. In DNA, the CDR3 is TGTGCCAGCAGTTTGGGACAGCAGTACCTTAGCTCCTACGAGCAGTACTTC.

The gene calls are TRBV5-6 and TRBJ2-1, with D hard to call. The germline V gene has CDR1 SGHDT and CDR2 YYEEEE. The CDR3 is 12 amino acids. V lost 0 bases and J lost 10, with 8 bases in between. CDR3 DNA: TGTGCCAGCAGCTTGGAGCAACTAGAGCAGTTCTTC. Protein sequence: CASSLEQLEQFF.

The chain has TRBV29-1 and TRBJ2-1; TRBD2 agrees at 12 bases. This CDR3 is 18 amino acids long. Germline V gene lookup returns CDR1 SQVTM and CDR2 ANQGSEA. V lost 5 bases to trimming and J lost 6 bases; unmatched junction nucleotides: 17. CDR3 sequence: CSVSFAGRTSGISNEQFF. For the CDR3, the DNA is TGCAGCGTTTCTTTCGCCGGTCGGACTAGCGGGATTAGCAATGAGCAGTTCTTC.

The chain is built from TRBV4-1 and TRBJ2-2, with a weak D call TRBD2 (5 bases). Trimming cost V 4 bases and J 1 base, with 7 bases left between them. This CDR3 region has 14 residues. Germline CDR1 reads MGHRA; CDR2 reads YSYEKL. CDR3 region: CASSPGVNTGELFF. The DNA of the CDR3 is TGCGCCAGCAGCCCCGGGGTGAACACCGGGGAGCTGTTTTTT.

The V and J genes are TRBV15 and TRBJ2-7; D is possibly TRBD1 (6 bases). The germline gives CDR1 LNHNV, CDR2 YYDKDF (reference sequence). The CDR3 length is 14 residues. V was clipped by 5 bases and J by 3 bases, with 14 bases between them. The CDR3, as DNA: TGTGCCACCAGCTCGGACAGATGGCACTACGAGCAGTACTTC. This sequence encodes CATSSDRWHYEQYF.

CDR3 coding DNA: TGTGCTAGTGGTCCCCAGGGATCGTCCTACAATGAGCAGTTCTTC. Amino acids: CASGPQGSSYNEQFF. The chain combines TRBV12-5 with TRBJ2-1, with D perhaps TRBD1 (5 bases). There are 15 residues in the CDR3. Germline-derived CDR1 and CDR2 are LGHNT and FRNRAP. The V gene lost 5 bases and the J gene lost 1 base, with 12 bases spanning the gap.

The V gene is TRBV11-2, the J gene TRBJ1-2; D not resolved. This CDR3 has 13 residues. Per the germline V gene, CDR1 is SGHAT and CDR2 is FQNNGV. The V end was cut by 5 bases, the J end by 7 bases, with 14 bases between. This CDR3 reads CASSHLPIRGYTF. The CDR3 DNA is TGTGCCAGCAGCCATCTTCCTATCCGTGGCTACACCTTC.

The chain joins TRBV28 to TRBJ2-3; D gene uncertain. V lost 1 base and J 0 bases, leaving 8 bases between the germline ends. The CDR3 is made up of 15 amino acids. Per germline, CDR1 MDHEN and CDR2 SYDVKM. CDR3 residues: CASSLFGSSTDTQYF. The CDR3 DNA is TGTGCCAGCAGTTTATTCGGGTCTAGCACAGATACGCAGTATTTT.